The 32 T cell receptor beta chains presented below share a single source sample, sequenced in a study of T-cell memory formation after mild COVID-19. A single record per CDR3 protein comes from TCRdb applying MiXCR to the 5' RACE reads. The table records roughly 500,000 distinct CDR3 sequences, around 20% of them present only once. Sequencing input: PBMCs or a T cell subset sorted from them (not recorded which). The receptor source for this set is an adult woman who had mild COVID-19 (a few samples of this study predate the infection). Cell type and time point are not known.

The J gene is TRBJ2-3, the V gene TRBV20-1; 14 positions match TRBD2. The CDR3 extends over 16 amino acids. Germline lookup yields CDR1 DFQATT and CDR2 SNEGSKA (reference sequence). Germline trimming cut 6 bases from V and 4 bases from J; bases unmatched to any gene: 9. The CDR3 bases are TGCAGTGCGTTGGGGGGACTAGCGGGAGTTTCAGATACGCAGTATTTT. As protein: CSALGGLAGVSDTQYF.

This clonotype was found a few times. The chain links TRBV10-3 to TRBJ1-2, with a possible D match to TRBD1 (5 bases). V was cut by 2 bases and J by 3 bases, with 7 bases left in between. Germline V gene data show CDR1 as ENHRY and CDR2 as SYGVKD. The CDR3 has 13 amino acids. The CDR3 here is CAISERGYYGYTF. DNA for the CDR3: TGTGCCATCAGTGAGAGGGGTTACTATGGCTACACCTTC.

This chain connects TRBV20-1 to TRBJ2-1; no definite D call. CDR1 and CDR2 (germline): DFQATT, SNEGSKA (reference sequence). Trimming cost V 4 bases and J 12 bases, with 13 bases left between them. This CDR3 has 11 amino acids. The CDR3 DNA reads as TGCAGTGCTAACGGCCCCCGAGTGCAGTTCTTC. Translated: CSANGPRVQFF.

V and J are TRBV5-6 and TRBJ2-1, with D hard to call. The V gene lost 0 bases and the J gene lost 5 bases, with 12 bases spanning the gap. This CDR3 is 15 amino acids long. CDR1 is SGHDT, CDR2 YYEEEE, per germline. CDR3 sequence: CASSLGPAQHNEQFF. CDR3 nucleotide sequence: TGTGCCAGCAGCTTGGGTCCAGCGCAACACAATGAGCAGTTCTTC. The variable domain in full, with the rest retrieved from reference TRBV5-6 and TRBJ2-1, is DAGVTQSPTHLIKTRGQQVTLRCSPKSGHDTVSWYQQALGQGPQFIFQYYEEEERQRGNFPDRFSGHQFPNYSSELNVNALLLGDSALYLCASSLGPAQHNEQFFGPGTRLTVL.

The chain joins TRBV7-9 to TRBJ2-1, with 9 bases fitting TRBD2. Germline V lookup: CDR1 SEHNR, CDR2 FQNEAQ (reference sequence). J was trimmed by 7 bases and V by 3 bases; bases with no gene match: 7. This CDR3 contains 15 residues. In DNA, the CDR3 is TGTGCCAGCAGCTTCCCAAGCGGGGGGTTAAATGAGCAGTTCTTC. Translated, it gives CASSFPSGGLNEQFF.

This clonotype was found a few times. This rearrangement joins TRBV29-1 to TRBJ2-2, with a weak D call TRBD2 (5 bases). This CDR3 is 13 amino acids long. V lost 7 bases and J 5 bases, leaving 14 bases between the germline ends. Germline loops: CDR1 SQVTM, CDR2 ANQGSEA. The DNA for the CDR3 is TGCAGCGCCCAAAGAGGGCTGACCGGGGAGCTGTTTTTT. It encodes CSAQRGLTGELFF.

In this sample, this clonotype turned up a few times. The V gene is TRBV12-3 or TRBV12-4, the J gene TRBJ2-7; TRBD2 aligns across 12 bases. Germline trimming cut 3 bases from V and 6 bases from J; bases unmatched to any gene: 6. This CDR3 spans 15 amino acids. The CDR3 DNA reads TGTGCCAGCAGTTTCTCTAGCGGGAGGGGAGGCGAGCAGTACTTC. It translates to CASSFSSGRGGEQYF.

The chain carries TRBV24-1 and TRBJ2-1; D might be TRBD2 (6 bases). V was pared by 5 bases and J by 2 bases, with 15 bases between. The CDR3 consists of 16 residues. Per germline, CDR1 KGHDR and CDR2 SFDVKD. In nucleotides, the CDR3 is TGTGCCACCAGTGTAAAGAGGGCGGGAACCTACAATGAGCAGTTCTTC. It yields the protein CATSVKRAGTYNEQFF.

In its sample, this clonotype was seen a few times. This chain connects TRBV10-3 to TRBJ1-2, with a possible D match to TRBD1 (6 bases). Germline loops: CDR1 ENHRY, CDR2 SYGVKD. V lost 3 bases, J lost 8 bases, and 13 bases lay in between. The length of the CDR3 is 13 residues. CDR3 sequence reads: CAISESGAQGYTF. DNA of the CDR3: TGTGCCATCAGTGAATCAGGGGCCCAAGGCTACACCTTC.

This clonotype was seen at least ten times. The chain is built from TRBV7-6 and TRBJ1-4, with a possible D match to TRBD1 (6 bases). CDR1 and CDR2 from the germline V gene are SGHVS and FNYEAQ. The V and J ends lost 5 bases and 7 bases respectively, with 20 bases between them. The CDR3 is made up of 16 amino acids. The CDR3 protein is CASSPLLRRGSEKLFF. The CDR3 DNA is TGTGCCAGCAGCCCCCTTCTAAGGAGGGGGAGTGAAAAACTGTTTTTT.

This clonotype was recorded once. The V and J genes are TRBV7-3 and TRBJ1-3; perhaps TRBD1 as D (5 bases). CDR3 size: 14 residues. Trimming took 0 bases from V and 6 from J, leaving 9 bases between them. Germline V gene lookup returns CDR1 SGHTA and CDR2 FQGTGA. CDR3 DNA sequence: TGTGCCAGCAGCTTAACCGGGGGGACAAACACCATATATTTT. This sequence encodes CASSLTGGTNTIYF.

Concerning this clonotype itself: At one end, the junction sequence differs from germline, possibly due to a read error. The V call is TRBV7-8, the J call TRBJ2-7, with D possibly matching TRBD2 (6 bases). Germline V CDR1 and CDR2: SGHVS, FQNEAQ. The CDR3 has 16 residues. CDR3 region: CASSSRSQTSGYGQYF. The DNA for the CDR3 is TGTGCCAGCAGCTCTCGATCTCAGACTAGTGGGTACGGGCAGTACTTC.

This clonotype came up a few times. The CDR3 spells CASSFFAGDTEAFF. CDR3 nucleotides: TGCGCCAGCAGCTTCTTTGCAGGGGACACTGAAGCTTTCTTT. The chain employs TRBV5-1 and TRBJ1-1; tentatively, D is TRBD1 (6 bases). Germline-derived CDR1 and CDR2 are SGHRS and YFSETQ. The CDR3 has 14 amino acids. V lost 2 bases, J lost 3 bases, and 11 bases lay in between.

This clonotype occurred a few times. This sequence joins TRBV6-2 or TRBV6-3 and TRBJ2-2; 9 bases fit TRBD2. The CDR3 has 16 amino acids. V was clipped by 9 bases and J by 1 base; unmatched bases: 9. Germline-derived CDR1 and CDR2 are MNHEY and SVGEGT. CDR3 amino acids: CASSSPAGGNTGELFF. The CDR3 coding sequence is TGTGCCAGTAGCAGTCCAGCGGGGGGGAACACCGGGGAGCTGTTTTTT.

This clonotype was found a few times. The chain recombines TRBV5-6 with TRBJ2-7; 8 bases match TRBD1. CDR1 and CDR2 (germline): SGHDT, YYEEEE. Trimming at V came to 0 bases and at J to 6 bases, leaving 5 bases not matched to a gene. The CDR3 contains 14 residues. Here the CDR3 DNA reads TGTGCCAGCAGCTTGGCAGGACAGGGTTCCGAGCAGTACTTC. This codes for CASSLAGQGSEQYF.

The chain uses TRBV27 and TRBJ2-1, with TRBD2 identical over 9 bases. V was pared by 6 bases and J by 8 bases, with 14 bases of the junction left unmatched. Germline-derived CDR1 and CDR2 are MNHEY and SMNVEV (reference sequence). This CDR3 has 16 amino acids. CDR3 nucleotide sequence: TGTGCCAGCAGACCCTCCGGAGGGTTAGCGGGGGATGAGCAGTTCTTC. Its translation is CASRPSGGLAGDEQFF.

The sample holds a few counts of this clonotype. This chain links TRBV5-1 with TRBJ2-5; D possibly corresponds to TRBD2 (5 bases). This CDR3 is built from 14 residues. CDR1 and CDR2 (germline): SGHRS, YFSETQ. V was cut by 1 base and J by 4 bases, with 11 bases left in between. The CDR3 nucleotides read TGCGCCAGCAGCTTGCCTAGCCAACGAGAGACCCAGTACTTC. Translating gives CASSLPSQRETQYF.

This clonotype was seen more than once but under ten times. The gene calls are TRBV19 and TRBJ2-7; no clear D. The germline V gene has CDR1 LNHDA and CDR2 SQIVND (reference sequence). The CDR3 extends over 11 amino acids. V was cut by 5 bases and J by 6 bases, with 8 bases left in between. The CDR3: CASSSPSEQYF. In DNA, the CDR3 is TGTGCCAGTAGTTCCCCCAGCGAGCAGTACTTC.

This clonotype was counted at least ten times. CDR3 sequence (DNA): TGTGCCAGCAGCCTCTTCCCTGTGGGGACCAAAGAGACCCAGTACTTC. It specifies CASSLFPVGTKETQYF. The chain recombines TRBV12-3 or TRBV12-4 with TRBJ2-5, with D tentatively TRBD1 or TRBD2 (5 bases each). V was shortened by 6 bases and J by 3 bases, with 20 bases between the two germline ends. This CDR3 region has 16 residues.

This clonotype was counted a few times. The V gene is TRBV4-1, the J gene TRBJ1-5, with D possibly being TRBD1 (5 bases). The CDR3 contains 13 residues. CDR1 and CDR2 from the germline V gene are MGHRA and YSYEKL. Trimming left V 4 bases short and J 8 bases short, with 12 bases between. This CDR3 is CASSRQLVEPQHF. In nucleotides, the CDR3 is TGCGCCAGCAGCCGACAGTTAGTCGAGCCCCAGCATTTT.

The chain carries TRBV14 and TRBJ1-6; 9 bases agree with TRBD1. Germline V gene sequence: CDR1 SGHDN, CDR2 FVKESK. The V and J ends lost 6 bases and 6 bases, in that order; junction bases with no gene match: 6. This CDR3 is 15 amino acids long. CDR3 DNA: TGTGCCAGCAGAAAACAGGGGGCCCTTAATTCACCCCTCCACTTT. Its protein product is CASRKQGALNSPLHF.

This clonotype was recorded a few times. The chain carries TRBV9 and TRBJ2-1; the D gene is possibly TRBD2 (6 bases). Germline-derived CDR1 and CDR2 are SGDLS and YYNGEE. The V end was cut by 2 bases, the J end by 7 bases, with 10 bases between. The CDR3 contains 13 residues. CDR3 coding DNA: TGTGCCAGCAGCGTGGAGGGAAGTAATGAGCAGTTCTTC. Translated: CASSVEGSNEQFF. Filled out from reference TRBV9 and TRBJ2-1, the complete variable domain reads DSGVTQTPKHLITATGQRVTLRCSPRSGDLSVYWYQQSLDQGLQFLIQYYNGEERAKGNILERFSAQQFPDLHSELNLSSLELGDSALYFCASSVEGSNEQFFGPGTRLTVL.

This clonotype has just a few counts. DNA of the CDR3: TGTGCCAGCAGTTACAACAGGCTCACAGATACGCAGTATTTT. This codes for CASSYNRLTDTQYF. The rearrangement uses TRBV6-5 and TRBJ2-3; TRBD1 might be the D (5 bases). The germline CDR1 and CDR2 sequences are MNHEY and SVGAGI. The CDR3 runs 14 residues. V was cut by 2 bases and J by 2 bases, with 8 bases left in between.

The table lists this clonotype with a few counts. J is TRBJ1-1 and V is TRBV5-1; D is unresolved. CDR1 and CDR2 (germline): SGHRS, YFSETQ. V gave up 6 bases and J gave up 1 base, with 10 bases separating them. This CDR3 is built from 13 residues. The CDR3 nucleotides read TGCGCCAGCAATCGGGCGAGGAACACTGAAGCTTTCTTT. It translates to CASNRARNTEAFF.

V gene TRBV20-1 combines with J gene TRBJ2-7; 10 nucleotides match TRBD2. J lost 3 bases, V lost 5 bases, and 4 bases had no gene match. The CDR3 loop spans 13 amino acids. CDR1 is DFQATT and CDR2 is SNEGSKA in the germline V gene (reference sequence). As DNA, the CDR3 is TGCAGTGCTTCGGGACTAGCGATCTACGAGCAGTACTTC. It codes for CSASGLAIYEQYF.

For the CDR3, the DNA is TGTGCCAGCAGCTTTCAGTCCGGGTCCAATCAGCCCCAGCATTTT. Translation gives CASSFQSGSNQPQHF. V gene TRBV5-5 combines with J gene TRBJ1-5; D remains unclear. From germline, CDR1 is SGHKS and CDR2 YYEKEE (reference sequence). This CDR3 spans 15 amino acids. Trimming shortened V by 2 bases and J by 3 bases, and 12 bases separated the two germline ends.

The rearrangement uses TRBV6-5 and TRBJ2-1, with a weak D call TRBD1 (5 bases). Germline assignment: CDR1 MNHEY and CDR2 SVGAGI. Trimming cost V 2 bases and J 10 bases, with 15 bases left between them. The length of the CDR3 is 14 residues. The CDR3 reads CASSYATRVYEQFF. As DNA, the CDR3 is TGTGCCAGCAGTTACGCGACCAGGGTTTACGAGCAGTTCTTC.

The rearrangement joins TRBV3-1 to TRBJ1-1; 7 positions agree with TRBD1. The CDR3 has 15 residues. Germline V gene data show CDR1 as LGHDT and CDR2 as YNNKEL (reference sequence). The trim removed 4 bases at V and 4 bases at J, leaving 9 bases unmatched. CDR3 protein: CASSPSRQGSTEAFF. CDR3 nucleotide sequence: TGTGCCAGCAGCCCAAGCCGACAGGGAAGCACTGAAGCTTTCTTT.

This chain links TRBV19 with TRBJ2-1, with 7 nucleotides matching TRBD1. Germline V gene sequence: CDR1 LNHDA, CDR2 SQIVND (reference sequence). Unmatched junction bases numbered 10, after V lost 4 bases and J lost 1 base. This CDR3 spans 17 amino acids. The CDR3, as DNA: TGTGCCAGTAGTAGTCGCTCGACAGGGTTTTCCTACAATGAGCAGTTCTTC. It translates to CASSSRSTGFSYNEQFF. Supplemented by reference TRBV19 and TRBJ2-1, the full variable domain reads DGGITQSPKYLFRKEGQNVTLSCEQNLNHDAMYWYRQDPGQGLRLIYYSQIVNDFQKGDIAEGYSVSREKKESFPLTVTSAQKNPTAFYLCASSSRSTGFSYNEQFFGPGTRLTVL.

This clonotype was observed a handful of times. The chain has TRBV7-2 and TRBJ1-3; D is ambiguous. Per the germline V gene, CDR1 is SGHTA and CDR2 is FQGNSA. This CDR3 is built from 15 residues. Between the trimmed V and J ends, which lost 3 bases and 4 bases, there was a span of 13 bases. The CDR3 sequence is CASSLFSEFGNTIYF. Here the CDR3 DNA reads TGTGCCAGCAGCTTGTTCAGCGAATTCGGAAACACCATATATTTT.

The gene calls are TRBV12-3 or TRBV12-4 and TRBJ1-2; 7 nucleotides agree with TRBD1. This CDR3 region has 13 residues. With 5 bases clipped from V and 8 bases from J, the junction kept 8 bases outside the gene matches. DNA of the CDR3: TGTGCCAGCAGTCCTAATCAGGGGGTGGGCTACACCTTC. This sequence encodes CASSPNQGVGYTF.

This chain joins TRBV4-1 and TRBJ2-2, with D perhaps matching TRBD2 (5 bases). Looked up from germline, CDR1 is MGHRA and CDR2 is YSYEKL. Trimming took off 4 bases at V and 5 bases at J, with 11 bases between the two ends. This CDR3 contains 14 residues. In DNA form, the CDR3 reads TGCGCCAGCAGCCCGTGGACGGGGACCGGGGAGCTGTTTTTT. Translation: CASSPWTGTGELFF.